These T cell receptor beta chains were read from a single sample in a study of blood T cell repertoires in COVID-19. Clones were read by immunoSEQ multiplex PCR, and TCRdb kept only the in-frame ones, dropping some. The sample contains 180,000 or so clones, approximately 86% of which appear only once. Material: peripheral blood. These receptors all stem from a woman aged 25 to 39 with active or convalescent COVID-19. CDR3s include the opening cysteine and the closing phenylalanine or tryptophan. Fields, in order: J gene, D gene, V gene, clone size, CDR3 DNA, CDR3 protein. The D gene is left open where the match is weak. Some rows have no size entry. The others give once, few or many, or a class for an expanded clone.

TRBJ1-1 | . | TRBV11-3 | . | TGTGCCAGCAGCTTAGAAGGGGATTCGACTGAAGCTTTCTTT | CASSLEGDSTEAFF
TRBJ1-6 | . | TRBV7-2 | . | TGTGCCAGCAGCACTCAGGGGAGCTCCTATAATTCACCCCTCCACTTT | CASSTQGSSYNSPLHF
TRBJ2-1 | . | TRBV12-3/TRBV12-4 | . | TGTGCCAGCAGTTTAGTTAGATATGAGCAGTTCTTC | CASSLVRYEQFF
TRBJ1-2 | . | TRBV10-3 | . | TGTGCCATCAGTGGGTCAAGGGGCAACTATGGCTACACCTTC | CAISGSRGNYGYTF
TRBJ1-3 | . | TRBV6-6 | . | TGTGCCAGCAGTGCCAGGACAGAGAGAAACACCATATATTTT | CASSARTERNTIYF
TRBJ2-7 | TRBD2 | TRBV4-1 | . | TGCGCCAGCAGGGGGACTACCTACGAGCAGTACTTC | CASRGTTYEQYF
TRBJ1-2 | . | TRBV3-1/TRBV3-2 | . | TGTGCCAGCAGCCAAGGTTTTGCAGGAACTAACTATGGCTACACCTTC | CASSQGFAGTNYGYTF
TRBJ2-2 | TRBD1 | TRBV27 | . | TGTGCCAGCGCTAACGGACAGGGGAACACCGGGGAGCTGTTTTTT | CASANGQGNTGELFF
TRBJ1-2 | . | TRBV6-6 | . | TGTGCCAGCAGCCAATCCCCGACAGCTCCTTATGGCTACACCTTC | CASSQSPTAPYGYTF
TRBJ1-6 | . | TRBV30 | . | TGTGCCTGGAGTGGGTCAAGGGGTTCACCCCTCCACTTT | CAWSGSRGSPLHF
TRBJ1-2 | . | TRBV19 | . | TGTGCCAGTACCCTGTTGGGGGGAGAGGGCTACACCTTC | CASTLLGGEGYTF
TRBJ1-2 | . | TRBV15 | . | TGTGCCACCAGCAGAGGAACAACCCGAGGCTATGGCTACACCTTC | CATSRGTTRGYGYTF
TRBJ2-7 | TRBD2 | TRBV19 | . | TGTGCCACCGCGACTAGCGAGGAAAGAACCTACGAGCAGTACTTC | CATATSEERTYEQYF
TRBJ2-1 | . | TRBV3-1/TRBV3-2 | . | TGTGCCAGCAGCCAAACGGGAGTGAGGAATGAGCAGTTCTTC | CASSQTGVRNEQFF
TRBJ1-1 | TRBD1 | TRBV18 | . | TGTGCCAGCTCATCCGGGACAGGGTCCTACACTGAAGCTTTCTTT | CASSSGTGSYTEAFF
TRBJ2-7 | . | TRBV25-1 | . | TGTGCCAGCAGTCTGGGAGGCATCTCCTACGAGCAGTACTTC | CASSLGGISYEQYF
TRBJ1-6 | TRBD1 | TRBV28 | . | TGTGCCAGCAGTTCAACAGGGGACTCCTATAATTCACCCCTCCACTTT | CASSSTGDSYNSPLHF
TRBJ1-5 | TRBD1 | TRBV6-8 | . | TGTGCCAGCAGTTACCCGACAGGGGGCGCGGGTCAGCCCCAGCATTTT | CASSYPTGGAGQPQHF
TRBJ1-1 | . | TRBV19 | . | TGTGCCAGTAGTGCGCTAACAGGGTCGTTCACTGAAGCTTTCTTT | CASSALTGSFTEAFF
TRBJ1-3 | . | TRBV28 | few | TGTGCCAGCAGCCTTCGGCGTCCGGGCTCTGGAAACACCATATATTTT | CASSLRRPGSGNTIYF
TRBJ2-2 | . | TRBV7-9 | . | TGTGCCAGCAGCTTTAGCGGAGGGGAGACCGGGGAGCTGTTTTTT | CASSFSGGETGELFF
TRBJ1-1 | . | TRBV27 | . | TGTGCCAGCAGTTTATCAACAGGGAGCACTGAAGCTTTCTTT | CASSLSTGSTEAFF
TRBJ2-1 | . | TRBV7-9 | . | TGTGCCAGCAGCTTAGTCATCAGGGTGTCCTACAATGAGCAGTTCTTC | CASSLVIRVSYNEQFF
TRBJ2-2 | TRBD1 | TRBV2 | . | TGTGCCAGCATGAGGACAGGGGTGGTCGAAGGGGAGCTGTTTTTT | CASMRTGVVEGELFF
TRBJ1-2 | . | TRBV5-1 | . | TGCGCCAGCAGGACAGTACCGACTAACTATGGCTACACCTTC | CASRTVPTNYGYTF
TRBJ2-7 | . | TRBV7-2 | . | TGTGCCAGCAGCTTAAAGGCCGGGAGTGAGCAGTACTTC | CASSLKAGSEQYF
TRBJ2-1 | . | TRBV4-1 | . | TGCGCCAGCAGCCAAGTAGTAGCGGAGACTGAGCAGTTCTTC | CASSQVVAETEQFF
TRBJ2-7 | . | TRBV7-2 | . | TGTGCCAGCAGCTCCCAGGGGGGTTCTTACGAGCAGTACTTC | CASSSQGGSYEQYF
TRBJ2-1 | . | TRBV27 | . | TGTGCCAGCACACCGAGCTCCTACAATGAGCAGTTCTTC | CASTPSSYNEQFF
TRBJ2-1 | . | TRBV11-3 | . | TGTGCCAGCAGCAAGAAGAGCTACAATGAGCAGTTCTTC | CASSKKSYNEQFF
TRBJ1-1 | TRBD1 | TRBV9 | . | TGTGCCAGCAGCGTAGTGGTAGGGGGCTTCACTGAAGCTTTCTTT | CASSVVVGGFTEAFF
TRBJ1-5 | TRBD1 | TRBV18 | . | TGTGCCAGCTCACCACCGGTGACAGGGGGCAGTCAGCCCCAGCATTTT | CASSPPVTGGSQPQHF
TRBJ2-3 | . | TRBV6-6 | . | TGTGCCAGCAGTTACCGACGCGGGGGCGGGACAGATACGCAGTATTTT | CASSYRRGGGTDTQYF
TRBJ2-3 | . | TRBV10-3 | . | TGTGCCATCAGTGAGTCCTTAAAAGGACTGACCACAGATACGCAGTATTTT | CAISESLKGLTTDTQYF
TRBJ2-1 | . | TRBV18 | . | TGTGCCAGCTCACCAGGCGGTTACAATGAGCAGTTCTTC | CASSPGGYNEQFF
TRBJ2-7 | . | TRBV6-5 | once | TGTGCCAGCAGTTACGGTACAGGGTTAAACGAGCAGTACTTC | CASSYGTGLNEQYF
TRBJ1-1 | TRBD1 | TRBV30 | . | TGTGCCTGGACACTCCGGGACAGGGGAATGATTGGGGCTTTCTTT | CAWTLRDRGMIGAFF
TRBJ1-5 | TRBD1 | TRBV19 | . | TGTGCCAGTAGTGCCGGACAGGGGAGTCAGCCCCAGCATTTT | CASSAGQGSQPQHF
TRBJ2-7 | . | TRBV5-1 | . | TGCGCCAGCAGCTTGGAAGGAGGGGAGGACGAGCAGTACTTC | CASSLEGGEDEQYF
TRBJ2-1 | . | TRBV2 | . | TGTGCCAGCAGTGGTGGCGGGGCATACAATGAGCAGTTCTTC | CASSGGGAYNEQFF
TRBJ1-2 | TRBD1 | TRBV19 | . | TGTGCCAGTAGTATGGGCCGGGACAGGGTAGCTAACTATGGCTACACCTTC | CASSMGRDRVANYGYTF
TRBJ1-3 | TRBD1 | TRBV3-1/TRBV3-2 | . | TGTGCCAGCAGCCAAGATTTCCAGGGGGATGGAAACACCATATATTTT | CASSQDFQGDGNTIYF
TRBJ1-2 | TRBD1 | TRBV6-5 | . | TGTGCCAGCGGGGACAGGGGGTGGAACTATGGCTACACCTTC | CASGDRGWNYGYTF
TRBJ2-1 | . | TRBV11-2 | . | TGTGCCAGCAGCAATCTCCAGTCCGAAGCGTCGGGCAATGAGCAGTTCTTC | CASSNLQSEASGNEQFF
TRBJ2-3 | TRBD2 | TRBV5-1 | . | TGCGCCAGCAGCTTGGATCCTAGCGGGAGATCGGCAGATACGCAGTATTTT | CASSLDPSGRSADTQYF
TRBJ1-6 | TRBD1 | TRBV9 | . | TGTGCCAGCAGCCCCCGACAGGGGGACTATAATTCACCCCTCCACTTT | CASSPRQGDYNSPLHF
TRBJ1-6 | TRBD1 | TRBV27 | . | TGTGCCAGCAGTTACTCAGGGGGTAGCTCCTATAATTCACCCCTCCACTTT | CASSYSGGSSYNSPLHF